The 15 T cell receptor beta chains presented below share a single source sample, sequenced in a study of blood T cell repertoires in COVID-19. Libraries were prepared by immunoSEQ multiplex PCR; TCRdb keeps only in-frame clonotypes and omits some of them. The sample records just over 350,000 clones, 70% to 90% being singletons. The sequencing sample was made of peripheral blood. Receptors originate from an older woman with COVID-19, enrolled during active disease.

The rearrangement uses TRBV15 and TRBJ1-1; TRBD1 agrees at 9 bases. The V and J ends lost 4 bases and 5 bases, in that order; junction bases with no gene match: 5. CDR1 LNHNV and CDR2 YYDKDF come from the germline V gene (reference sequence). The CDR3 has 14 residues. CDR3 loop: CATSKTDRGTEAFF. The DNA for the CDR3 is TGTGCCACCAGCAAAACGGACAGGGGAACTGAAGCTTTCTTT.

This clone turned up a few times. For the CDR3, the DNA is TGTGCCAGCAGTGATCAGGGTTTCTCTGCCACTGAAGCTTTCTTT. Translation: CASSDQGFSATEAFF. V and J are TRBV6-1 and TRBJ1-1; maybe TRBD1 (5 bases). This CDR3 has 15 residues. Germline assignment: CDR1 MNHNS and CDR2 SASEGT. The germline V and J ends were trimmed by 3 bases and 4 bases, with 15 bases remaining between them.

V and J are TRBV27 and TRBJ2-1, with D maybe TRBD2 (7 bases). Trimming took off 7 bases at V and 0 bases at J, with 19 bases between the two ends. The V gene's germline CDR1 is MNHEY and CDR2 SMNVEV (reference sequence). The CDR3 has 17 residues. CDR3 sequence (DNA): TGTGCCAGCAAAAGGGCGGGGGCGAGTGGCTCCTACAATGAGCAGTTCTTC. This translates into CASKRAGASGSYNEQFF.

The chain uses TRBV4-1 and TRBJ1-1; 8 bases are shared with TRBD1. The CDR3 extends over 16 amino acids. Germline V gene lookup returns CDR1 MGHRA and CDR2 YSYEKL. V shed 1 base, J shed 5 bases, and the junction held 9 bases outside the gene matches. The CDR3 DNA reads TGCGCCAGCAGCCAAGCCCCAGGACAGGGAGGAACTGAAGCTTTCTTT. Translating gives CASSQAPGQGGTEAFF.

The V call is TRBV4-2, the J call TRBJ1-5; 8 bases agree with TRBD1. Germline CDR1 LGHNA, CDR2 YNFKEQ. This CDR3 region has 17 residues. The J segment lost 4 bases and the V segment lost 1 base, leaving 9 bases of the junction unmatched. The CDR3 is CASSQVGGQGPNQPQHF. Here the CDR3 DNA reads TGTGCCAGCAGCCAAGTAGGCGGACAGGGACCTAATCAGCCCCAGCATTTT.

The CDR3 loop reads CASSPGHSGNTIYF. The CDR3 DNA is TGTGCCAGCTCACCGGGGCACTCTGGAAACACCATATATTTT. The chain is built from TRBV18 and TRBJ1-3; TRBD1 might be the D (5 bases). V lost 3 bases and J 0 bases, leaving 6 bases between the germline ends. The CDR3 extends over 14 amino acids. Germline V lookup: CDR1 KGHSH, CDR2 LQKENI.

The V gene is TRBV27, the J gene TRBJ1-5, with 9 nucleotides matching TRBD1. The germline CDR1 and CDR2 sequences are MNHEY and SMNVEV (reference sequence). This CDR3 has 13 amino acids. J lost 9 bases, V lost 2 bases, and 2 bases had no gene match. The CDR3 sequence: CASSLGTGWPQHF. DNA for the CDR3: TGTGCCAGCAGTTTAGGGACAGGGTGGCCCCAGCATTTT.

CDR3 region: CASSFYTEAFF. CDR3 DNA sequence: TGTGCCAGCAGTTTCTACACTGAAGCTTTCTTT. V and J are TRBV28 and TRBJ1-1; no clear D gene. The CDR3 is 11 amino acids. CDR1 is MDHEN and CDR2 is SYDVKM in the germline V gene. V gave up 3 bases and J gave up 3 bases, with 2 bases separating them.

The chain couples TRBV4-1 to TRBJ2-1, with D maybe TRBD1 (6 bases). Germline values: CDR1 MGHRA, CDR2 YSYEKL. Trimming took off 4 bases at V and 4 bases at J, with 14 bases between the two ends. This CDR3 contains 15 residues. The CDR3 DNA follows: TGCGCCAGCAGCCCCGGACAGAGCTATTACAATGAGCAGTTCTTC. Its protein is CASSPGQSYYNEQFF.

CDR3 bases: TGCGCCAGCAGCTCCTGGAACACTGAAGCTTTCTTT. It codes for CASSSWNTEAFF. The V and J genes are TRBV5-1 and TRBJ1-1; D is unclear. The V gene's germline CDR1 is SGHRS and CDR2 YFSETQ. CDR3 length equals 12 residues. Deletions cut 3 bases from V and 1 base from J, with 4 bases between.

CDR3 residues: CASSPRELNYGYTF. The CDR3 DNA follows: TGCGCCAGCAGCCCACGGGAGCTTAACTATGGCTACACCTTC. This chain links TRBV5-1 with TRBJ1-2; D is ambiguous. V gave up 4 bases and J gave up 1 base, with 11 bases separating them. Germline CDR1 is SGHRS and CDR2 is YFSETQ. The CDR3 spans 14 residues.

The chain is built from TRBV18 and TRBJ2-7; no firm D call. V lost 4 bases and J 2 bases, leaving 6 bases between the germline ends. The CDR3 length is 12 residues. Looked up from germline, CDR1 is KGHSH and CDR2 is LQKENI. The CDR3 sequence: CASSRQTYEQYF. In nucleotides, the CDR3 is TGTGCCAGCTCACGCCAGACCTACGAGCAGTACTTC. Complete variable domain (other parts from reference TRBV18 and TRBJ2-7): NAGVMQNPRHLVRRRGQEARLRCSPMKGHSHVYWYRQLPEEGLKFMVYLQKENIIDESGMPKERFSAEFPKEGPSILRIQQVVRGDSAAYFCASSRQTYEQYFGPGTRLTVT.

The genes are TRBV11-2 and TRBJ2-3; TRBD2 might be the D (6 bases). V dropped 0 bases and J dropped 0 bases, with 19 bases sitting between them. Germline CDR1 reads SGHAT; CDR2 reads FQNNGV. The CDR3 has 19 residues. The CDR3 DNA reads as TGTGCCAGCAGCTTAGAGCTACAAACCCGCGGGACTAGCACAGATACGCAGTATTTT. Translating it yields CASSLELQTRGTSTDTQYF.

The V and J genes are TRBV4-2 and TRBJ2-2; 11 nucleotides agree with TRBD2. J lost 7 bases, V lost 1 base, and 8 bases had no gene match. This CDR3 has 17 residues. Per germline, CDR1 LGHNA and CDR2 YNFKEQ. The CDR3 nucleotides are TGTGCCAGCAGCCAAGTTGGCCTAGCGGGGGGAAACGGGGAGCTGTTTTTT. It translates to CASSQVGLAGGNGELFF.

The rearrangement joins TRBV4-1 to TRBJ2-5, with 11 nucleotides matching TRBD2. Per the germline V gene, CDR1 is MGHRA and CDR2 is YSYEKL. The V segment lost 3 bases and the J segment 4 bases; nucleotides outside the gene matches: 7. The length of the CDR3 is 16 residues. The DNA of the CDR3 is TGCGCCAGCAGCCATACTAGCGGGGGACTTCCAGAGACCCAGTACTTC. It codes for CASSHTSGGLPETQYF.